Included here is one T cell receptor beta chain sequence, with context. With 8 bases clipped from V and 2 bases from J, the junction kept 7 bases outside the gene matches. The CDR3 loop spans 14 amino acids. The germline gives CDR1 SGHTA, CDR2 FQGNSA. This sample was taken from a study of cytomegalovirus exposure and HLA in healthy donors. The PCR made use of 60 Vbeta and 13 Jbeta primers. The data were produced by immunoSEQ multiplex PCR, yet TCRdb's version contains in-frame clones alone and is incomplete. In the table there are over 100,000 clones, roughly 78% of which are singletons. The source is a woman in her 30s in good health and CMV-seropositive. The sample taken for sequencing was PBMCs. The chain combines TRBV7-2 with TRBJ2-7; the match to TRBD2 covers 9 bases. The CDR3 DNA follows: TGTGCCAGCGCGTCGGGCGGGGGGGCCTACGAGCAGTACTTC. As protein: CASASGGGAYEQYF.